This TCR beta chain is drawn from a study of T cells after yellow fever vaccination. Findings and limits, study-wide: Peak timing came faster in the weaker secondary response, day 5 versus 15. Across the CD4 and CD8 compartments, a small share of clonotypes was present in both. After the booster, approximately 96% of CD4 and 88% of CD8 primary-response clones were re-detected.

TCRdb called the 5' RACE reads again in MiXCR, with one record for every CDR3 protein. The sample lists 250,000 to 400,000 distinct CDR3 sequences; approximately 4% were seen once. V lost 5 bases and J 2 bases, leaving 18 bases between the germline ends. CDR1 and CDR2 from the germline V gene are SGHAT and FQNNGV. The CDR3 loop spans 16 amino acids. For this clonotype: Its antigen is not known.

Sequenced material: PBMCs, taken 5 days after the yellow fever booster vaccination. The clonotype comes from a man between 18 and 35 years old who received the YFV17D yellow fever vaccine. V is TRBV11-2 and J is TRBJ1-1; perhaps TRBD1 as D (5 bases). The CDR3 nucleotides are TGTGCCAGCAGCCAGCTTCCTGGACAAATTAACACTGAAGCTTTCTTT. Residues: CASSQLPGQINTEAFF.